This TCR beta chain appears in the sequencing data of a study of cytomegalovirus exposure and HLA in healthy donors. General study findings and limits: Among TCR beta chains, those listed as cytomegalovirus-associated numbered under 200.

Clones were sequenced by immunoSEQ multiplex PCR, and TCRdb holds only the in-frame ones, with some missing. The sample holds under 250,000 clones, about 81% seen once. Concerning this clone: Its antigen is as yet unknown.

Trimming pared 5 bases from V and 5 bases from J, leaving 15 bases between. The CDR3 has 14 residues. The germline V gene has CDR1 SNHLY and CDR2 FYNNEI. V and J are TRBV2 and TRBJ1-2; D is possibly TRBD1 (6 bases). The clonotype comes from a woman aged 30 to 39 in good health and CMV-seronegative. The sample was PBMCs. CDR3 coding DNA: TGTGCCAGCAGTCAAACAGGGAGCCCATATGGCTACACCTTC. The encoded protein is CASSQTGSPYGYTF.